This TCR beta chain was obtained from a study of low-dose radiotherapy and immunotherapy resistance in tumors. Overall study context: Administration of intravenous cyclophosphamide at 200 mg/m2 took place every two weeks, one day before radiation and immunotherapy.

This clonotype was found a few times. TRAV- and TRBV-specific primers were used for first-strand cDNA, which covered alpha and beta chains. TCRs underwent about 22 PCR cycles of amplification with a constant-region primer and V-primer adapter. TCRdb fed the reads into MiXCR, producing one record per CDR3 protein. Of over 55,000 distinct CDR3 sequences listed, around 30% are singletons. Time point defined: before trial treatment. Ipilimumab, nivolumab, aspirin, low-dose cyclophosphamide and low-dose radiotherapy were administered to donors. The CDR3 is made up of 14 amino acids. Trimming took 5 bases from V and 8 from J, leaving 13 bases between them. Germline V gene lookup returns CDR1 MDHEN and CDR2 SYDVKM.

This TCR was sampled from a female donor with ovarian cancer. V gene TRBV28 combines with J gene TRBJ1-6; D gene ambiguous. Sequences were derived from PBMCs, sampled before treatment. CDR3 nucleotide sequence: TGTGCCAGCAGTAGGCCCCTAATTTATTCACCCCTCCACTTT. Its translation is CASSRPLIYSPLHF.